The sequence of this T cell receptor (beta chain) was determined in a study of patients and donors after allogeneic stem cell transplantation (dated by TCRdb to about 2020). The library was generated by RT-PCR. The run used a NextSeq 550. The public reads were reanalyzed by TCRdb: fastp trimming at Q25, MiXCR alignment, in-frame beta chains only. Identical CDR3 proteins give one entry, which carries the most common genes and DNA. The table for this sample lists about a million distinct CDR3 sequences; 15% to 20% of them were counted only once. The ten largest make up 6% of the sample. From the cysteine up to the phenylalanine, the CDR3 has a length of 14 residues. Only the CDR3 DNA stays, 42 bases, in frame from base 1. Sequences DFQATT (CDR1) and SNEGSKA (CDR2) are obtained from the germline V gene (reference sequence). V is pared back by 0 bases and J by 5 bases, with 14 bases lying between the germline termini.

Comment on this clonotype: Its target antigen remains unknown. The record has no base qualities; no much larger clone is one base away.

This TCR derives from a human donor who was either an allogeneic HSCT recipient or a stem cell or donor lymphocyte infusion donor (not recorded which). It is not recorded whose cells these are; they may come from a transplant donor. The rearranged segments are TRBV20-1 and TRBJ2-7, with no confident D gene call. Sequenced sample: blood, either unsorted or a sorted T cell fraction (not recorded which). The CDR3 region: CSARDPRSSDEQYF. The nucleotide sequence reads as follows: TGCAGTGCTAGAGACCCCCGGTCCTCGGACGAGCAGTACTTC.